This record covers a single TCR beta chain. What it recognizes is unknown. During its preparation, the TCRbeta library received unique molecular identifiers. MiXCR was run by TCRdb on the PCR reads, yielding one entry per CDR3 protein. This sample yields 700,000 to 850,000 distinct CDR3 sequences, of which approximately 15% are seen a single time; 5% belongs to the top ten. Germline V lookup: CDR1 SNHLY, CDR2 FYNNEI. V was clipped by 7 bases and J by 5 bases; unmatched bases: 6. The CDR3 loop spans 13 amino acids. The data are from a study of T-cell reconstitution after alpha-beta-depleted transplantation in children. Study findings and constraints: About two months after transplant, alpha-beta T cells reportedly came from several hundred expanded graft clones. One year post-transplant, T-cell counts and diversity were largely derived from T cells produced anew.

The chain employs TRBV2 and TRBJ2-5; TRBD1 matches 8 bases. The clonotype comes from a male patient aged 10 to 17 who had a stem cell transplant for acute lymphoblastic leukemia, so the T cells may come from the graft donor. Sequencing was performed on PBMCs, mostly from graft donor cells, taken 360 days after TCRalphabeta/CD19-depleted stem cell transplant. CDR3 sequence (DNA): TGTGCCAGCAAATCGGACAGGGAGGAGACCCAGTACTTC. Translating it yields CASKSDREETQYF. Filled out from reference TRBV2 and TRBJ2-5, the complete variable domain reads EPEVTQTPSHQVTQMGQEVILRCVPISNHLYFYWYRQILGQKVEFLVSFYNNEISEKSEIFDDQFSVERPDGSNFTLKIRSTKLEDSAMYFCASKSDREETQYFGPGTRLLVL.